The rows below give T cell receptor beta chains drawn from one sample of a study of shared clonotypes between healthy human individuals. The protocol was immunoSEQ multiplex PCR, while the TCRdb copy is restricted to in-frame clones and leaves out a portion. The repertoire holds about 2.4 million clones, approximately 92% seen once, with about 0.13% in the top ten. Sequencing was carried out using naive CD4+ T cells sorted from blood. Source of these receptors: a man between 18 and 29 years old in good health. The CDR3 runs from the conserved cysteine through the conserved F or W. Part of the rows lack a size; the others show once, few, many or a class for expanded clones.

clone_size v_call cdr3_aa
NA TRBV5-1 CASRRTGQGQETQYF
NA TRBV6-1 CASSEGSVVEKLFF
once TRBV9 CASSKTGTSPYEQYF
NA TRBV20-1 CSASWNRQQYF
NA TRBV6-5 CASSSDRGYEQYF
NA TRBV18 CASSRGSLEEKLFF
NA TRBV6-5 CASSYWANTEAFF
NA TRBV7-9 CASSYAPTGTNSPLHF
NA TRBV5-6 CASSGTSSRSFYEQYF
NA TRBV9 CASSTTFDRLDTEAFF
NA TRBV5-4 CASSGGQYNSPLHF
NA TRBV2 CAGCGDSYEQYF
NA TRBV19 CASSSETAGSYNEQFF
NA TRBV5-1 CASSAGQGSYNEQFF
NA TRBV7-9 CASSLEGLADTQYF